Each of the 14 T cell receptor beta chains below was sequenced from the same sample in a study of OX40 agonist ivuxolimab in advanced cancers. Libraries were constructed by the immunoSEQ multiplex PCR assay. TCRdb holds this immuneACCESS table with in-frame rearrangements only. Some clones are missing; in checked studies, unresolved V genes explain under half, and the rest has no known cause. Recorded for this sample are approximately 80,000 clones; 65% to 90% of them occurred a single time. Clones ranked in the top ten supply less than 0.8% of the sample. The input for sequencing was CD4+ or CD8+ T cells sorted from blood, taken in a trial of the OX40 agonist ivuxolimab. The receptors originated from an adult with an advanced solid tumor such as melanoma, head and neck, liver or kidney cancer.

This chain joins TRBV19 and TRBJ1-4; TRBD1 is a possible D gene (6 bases). The CDR3 consists of 14 residues. Between the trimmed V and J ends, which lost 5 bases and 8 bases, there was a span of 15 bases. Germline V gene lookup returns CDR1 LNHDA and CDR2 SQIVND (reference sequence). Here the CDR3 reads CASSSRGTREKLFF. The CDR3 bases are TGTGCCAGTAGTTCCCGGGGGACACGGGAAAAACTGTTTTTT.

The V gene is TRBV7-9, the J gene TRBJ2-2; the match to TRBD2 covers 7 bases. Losses at the gene ends were 6 bases for V and 0 bases for J; bases not matched to a gene: 7. Germline CDR1 is SEHNR and CDR2 is FQNEAQ (reference sequence). The CDR3 sequence is 16 residues long. CDR3 in amino acids: CASSKTSPANTGELFF. Written as DNA, the CDR3 is TGTGCCAGCAGTAAGACTAGCCCAGCGAACACCGGGGAGCTGTTTTTT.

V is TRBV30 and J is TRBJ2-7, with D possibly called TRBD1 or TRBD2 (6 bases each). Germline CDR1 is GTSNPN and CDR2 is SVGIG (reference sequence). The V and J ends lost 1 base and 6 bases respectively, with 13 bases between them. This CDR3 is 13 amino acids long. CDR3 coding DNA: TGTGCCTGGAGTGCCGGCAGGGGAGGCGAGCAGTACTTC. This encodes CAWSAGRGGEQYF. Full variable domain (missing parts from reference TRBV30 and TRBJ2-7): SQTIHQWPATLVQPVGSPLSLECTVEGTSNPNLYWYRQAAGRGLQLLFYSVGIGQISSEVPQNLSASRPQDRQFILSSKKLLLSDSGFYLCAWSAGRGGEQYFGPGTRLTVT.

The J gene is TRBJ2-3, the V gene TRBV9; D gene uncertain. The V gene's germline CDR1 is SGDLS and CDR2 YYNGEE. The CDR3 runs 15 residues. V shed 0 bases and J shed 0 bases, with 8 bases lying between them. CDR3 in DNA: TGTGCCAGCAGCGTAGCGGTGGGAAGCACAGATACGCAGTATTTT. Residues: CASSVAVGSTDTQYF.

V gene TRBV19 combines with J gene TRBJ2-1; possible D gene TRBD2, 7 bases. The length of the CDR3 is 14 residues. Per the germline V gene, CDR1 is LNHDA and CDR2 is SQIVND (reference sequence). Trimming removed 5 bases at V and 2 bases at J, with 10 bases between. CDR3 coding DNA: TGTGCCAGTAGTGACGGGGGGCCCTACAATGAGCAGTTCTTC. Encoded protein: CASSDGGPYNEQFF.

This clone was seen only once. This chain connects TRBV7-3 to TRBJ2-3, with D possibly being TRBD1 (6 bases). Germline CDR1 is SGHTA and CDR2 is FQGTGA. Trimming shortened V by 1 base and J by 5 bases, and 7 bases separated the two germline ends. The CDR3 has 13 residues. CDR3: CASSLKGEDTQYF. In DNA form, the CDR3 reads TGTGCCAGCAGCTTAAAGGGGGAAGATACGCAGTATTTT.

The rearrangement uses TRBV28 and TRBJ1-1, with 7 bases identical to TRBD1. The CDR3 covers 13 residues. Germline-derived CDR1 and CDR2 are MDHEN and SYDVKM. J was trimmed by 10 bases and V by 6 bases; bases with no gene match: 11. The CDR3 sequence: CASSYPRQGAAFF. Written as DNA, the CDR3 is TGTGCCAGCAGCTACCCTCGACAGGGTGCAGCTTTCTTT.

The chain has TRBV7-2 and TRBJ2-5; no reliable D call. CDR1 SGHTA and CDR2 FQGNSA come from the germline V gene. CDR3 length equals 12 residues. V dropped 0 bases and J dropped 5 bases, with 4 bases sitting between them. The CDR3 here is CASSLALETQYF. CDR3 in DNA: TGTGCCAGCAGCTTAGCGTTGGAGACCCAGTACTTC. Full variable domain (outside the CDR3, taken from reference TRBV7-2 and TRBJ2-5): GAGVSQSPSNKVTEKGKDVELRCDPISGHTALYWYRQSLGQGLEFLIYFQGNSAPDKSGLPSDRFSAERTGGSVSTLTIQRTQQEDSAVYLCASSLALETQYFGPGTRLLVL.

The sample holds one count of this clone. V usage is TRBV6-1 and J usage is TRBJ2-3, with D perhaps matching TRBD1 (6 bases). The CDR3 extends over 14 amino acids. Germline CDR1 reads MNHNS; CDR2 reads SASEGT. Deletions cut 6 bases from V and 2 bases from J, with 12 bases between. The CDR3, as DNA: TGTGCCAGCAGCCGGGACACCCACACAGATACGCAGTATTTT. Amino acid sequence: CASSRDTHTDTQYF.

CDR3 loop: CASSFTEGETQYF. The CDR3 DNA reads TGTGCCAGCAGCTTTACGGAAGGAGAGACCCAGTACTTC. The chain has TRBV11-2 and TRBJ2-5, with unresolved D. CDR1 and CDR2 from the germline V gene are SGHAT and FQNNGV. The CDR3 spans 13 residues. With 3 bases removed from V and 4 bases from J, the gap between germline ends came to 9 bases.

This sequence joins TRBV6-1 and TRBJ2-7; 7 bases map to TRBD1. Germline CDR1 is MNHNS and CDR2 is SASEGT. V trimming: 10 bases; J trimming: 2 bases; junction bases outside the gene matches: 5. The length of the CDR3 is 12 residues. The CDR3 region is CATTGETYEQYF. The CDR3 nucleotides read TGTGCCACAACAGGGGAAACCTACGAGCAGTACTTC.

The genes are TRBV5-4 and TRBJ1-1; D is perhaps TRBD1 (5 bases). The germline V gene encodes CDR1 SGHNT and CDR2 YYREEE (reference sequence). The V gene lost 0 bases and the J gene lost 4 bases, with 10 bases spanning the gap. This CDR3 contains 14 residues. As DNA, the CDR3 is TGTGCCAGCAGCTTGGCCCCGCAGGGCACTGAAGCTTTCTTT. It specifies CASSLAPQGTEAFF.

The rearrangement uses TRBV7-3 and TRBJ2-3; 15 nucleotides agree with TRBD2. The CDR3 loop spans 15 amino acids. Trimming cost V 5 bases and J 8 bases; bases outside gene matches: 5. Germline V CDR1 and CDR2: SGHTA, FQGTGA. The CDR3 protein is CASSPGLAGGLTQYF. CDR3 nucleotides: TGTGCCAGCAGCCCAGGACTAGCGGGGGGGCTTACGCAGTATTTT.

This clone was seen a few times. The rearrangement joins TRBV5-6 to TRBJ2-7; D gene unclear. This CDR3 region has 15 residues. Germline CDR1 SGHDT, CDR2 YYEEEE. The germline V and J ends were trimmed by 4 bases and 6 bases, with 20 bases remaining between them. The CDR3 loop reads CASSGTGRGASEQYF. Written as DNA, the CDR3 is TGTGCCAGCAGCGGAACGGGCCGCGGTGCCTCCGAGCAGTACTTC.